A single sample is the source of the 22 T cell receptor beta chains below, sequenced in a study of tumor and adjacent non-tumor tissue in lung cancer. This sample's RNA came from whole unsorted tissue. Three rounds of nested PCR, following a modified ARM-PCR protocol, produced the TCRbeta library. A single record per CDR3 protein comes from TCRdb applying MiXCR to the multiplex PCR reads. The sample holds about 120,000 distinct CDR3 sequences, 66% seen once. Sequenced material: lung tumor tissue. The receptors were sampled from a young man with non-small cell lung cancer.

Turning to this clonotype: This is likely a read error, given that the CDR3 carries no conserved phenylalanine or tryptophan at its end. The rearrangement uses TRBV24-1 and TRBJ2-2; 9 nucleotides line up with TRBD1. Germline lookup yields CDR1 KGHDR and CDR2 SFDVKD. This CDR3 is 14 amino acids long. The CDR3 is CATRQGAHTGELFI. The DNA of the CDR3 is TGTGCCACCAGACAGGGGGCGCACACCGGAGAGCTGTTTATT.

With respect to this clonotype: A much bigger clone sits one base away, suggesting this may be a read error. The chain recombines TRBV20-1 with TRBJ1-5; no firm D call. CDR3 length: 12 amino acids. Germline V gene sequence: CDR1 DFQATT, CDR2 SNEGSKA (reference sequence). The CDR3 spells CSARGSNEPQHF. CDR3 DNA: TGCAGTGCTAGGGGGTCCAATGAGCCCCAGCATTTT.

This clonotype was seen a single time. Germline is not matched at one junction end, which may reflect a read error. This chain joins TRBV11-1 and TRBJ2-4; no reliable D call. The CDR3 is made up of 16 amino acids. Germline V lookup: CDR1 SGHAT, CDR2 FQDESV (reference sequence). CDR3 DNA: TGTGCCAGCACCCACTTAGGCATGGCGACCAATAACATTCAGTACTTC. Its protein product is CASTHLGMATNNIQYF.

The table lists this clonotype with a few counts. CDR3 amino acids: CASSQTSPDTQYF. CDR3 nucleotides: TGTGCCAGCAGTCAGACTAGCCCAGATACGCAGTATTTT. The chain couples TRBV11-2 to TRBJ2-3; TRBD2 aligns across 7 bases. V lost 6 bases and J lost 4; bases outside the gene matches: 4. The germline V gene has CDR1 SGHAT and CDR2 FQNNGV. The CDR3 has 13 residues. Full variable domain (remainder filled in from reference TRBV11-2 and TRBJ2-3): EAGVAQSPRYKIIEKRQSVAFWCNPISGHATLYWYQQILGQGPKLLIQFQNNGVVDDSQLPKDRFSAERLKGVDSTLKIQPAKLEDSAVYLCASSQTSPDTQYFGPGTRLTVL.

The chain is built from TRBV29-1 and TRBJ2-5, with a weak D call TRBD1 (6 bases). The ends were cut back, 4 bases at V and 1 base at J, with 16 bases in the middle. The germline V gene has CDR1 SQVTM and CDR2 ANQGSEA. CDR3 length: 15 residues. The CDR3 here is CSVGGHLKFQETQYF. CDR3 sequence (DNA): TGCAGCGTTGGGGGACATCTTAAGTTCCAAGAGACCCAGTACTTC.

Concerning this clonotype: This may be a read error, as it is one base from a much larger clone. In DNA form, the CDR3 reads TGCAGTGGTAGGGAAAAGGGGACCCAGTACTTC. Protein sequence: CSGREKGTQYF. The V gene is TRBV20-1, the J gene TRBJ2-5; D unresolved. V was trimmed by 7 bases and J by 7 bases, leaving 13 bases between them. Germline values: CDR1 DFQATT, CDR2 SNEGSKA (reference sequence). The CDR3 is 11 residues long.

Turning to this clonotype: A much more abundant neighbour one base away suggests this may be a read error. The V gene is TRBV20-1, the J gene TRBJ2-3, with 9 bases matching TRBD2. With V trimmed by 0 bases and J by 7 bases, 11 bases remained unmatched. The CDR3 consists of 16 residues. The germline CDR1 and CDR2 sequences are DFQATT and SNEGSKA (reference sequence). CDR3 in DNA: TGCAGTGCTAGAGATGGAGGAGCGGGAGGATGGAATACGCAGTATTTT. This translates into CSARDGGAGGWNTQYF.

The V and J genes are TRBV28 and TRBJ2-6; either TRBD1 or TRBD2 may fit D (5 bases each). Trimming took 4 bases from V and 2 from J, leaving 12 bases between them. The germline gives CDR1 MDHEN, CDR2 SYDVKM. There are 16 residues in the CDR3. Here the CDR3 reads CASSSRQGAGANVLTF. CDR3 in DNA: TGTGCCAGCAGTTCGCGTCAGGGAGCTGGGGCCAACGTCCTGACTTTC.

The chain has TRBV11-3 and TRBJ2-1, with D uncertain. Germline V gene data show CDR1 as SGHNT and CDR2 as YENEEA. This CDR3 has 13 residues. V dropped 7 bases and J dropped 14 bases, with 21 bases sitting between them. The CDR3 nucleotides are TGTGCCAGCAACCCCACACCTGGCAATGGGAAGTTCTTC. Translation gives CASNPTPGNGKFF.

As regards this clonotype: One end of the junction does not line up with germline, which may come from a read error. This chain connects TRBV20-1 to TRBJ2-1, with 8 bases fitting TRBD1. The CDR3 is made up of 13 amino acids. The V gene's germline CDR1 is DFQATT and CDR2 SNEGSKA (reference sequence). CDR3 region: CSARQGAYKEQFF. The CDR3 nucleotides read TGCAGTGCTAGACAGGGGGCCTACAAGGAGCAATTCTTC.

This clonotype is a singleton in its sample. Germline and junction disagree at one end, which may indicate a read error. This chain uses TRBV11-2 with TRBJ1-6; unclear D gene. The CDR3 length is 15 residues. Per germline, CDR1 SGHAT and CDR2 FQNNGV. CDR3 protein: CVSSSQPVAGSPLHF. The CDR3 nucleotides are TGTGTCAGCAGCTCACAACCAGTAGCGGGTTCACCCCTCCACTTT.

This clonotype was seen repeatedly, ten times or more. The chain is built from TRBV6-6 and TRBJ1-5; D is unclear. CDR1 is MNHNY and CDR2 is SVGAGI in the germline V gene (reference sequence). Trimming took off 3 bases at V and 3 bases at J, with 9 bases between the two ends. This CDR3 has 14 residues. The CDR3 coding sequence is TGTGCCAGCAGTTATACTGGGCACAATCAGCCCCAGCATTTT. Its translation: CASSYTGHNQPQHF.

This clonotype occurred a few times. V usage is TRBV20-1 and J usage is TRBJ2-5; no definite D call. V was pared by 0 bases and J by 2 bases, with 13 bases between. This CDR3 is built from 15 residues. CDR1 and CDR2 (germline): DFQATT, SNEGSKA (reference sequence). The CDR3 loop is CSARDIRLSQETQYF. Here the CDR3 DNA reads TGCAGTGCTAGAGATATTAGGTTATCACAAGAGACCCAGTACTTC.

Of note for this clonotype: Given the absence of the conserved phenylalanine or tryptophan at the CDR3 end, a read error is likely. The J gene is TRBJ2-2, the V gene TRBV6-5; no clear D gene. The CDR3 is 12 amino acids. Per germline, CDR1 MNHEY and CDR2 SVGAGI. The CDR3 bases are TGTGTCAACAGTTACTCGCTCGGGGAGCTGTTTTTA. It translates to CVNSYSLGELFL.

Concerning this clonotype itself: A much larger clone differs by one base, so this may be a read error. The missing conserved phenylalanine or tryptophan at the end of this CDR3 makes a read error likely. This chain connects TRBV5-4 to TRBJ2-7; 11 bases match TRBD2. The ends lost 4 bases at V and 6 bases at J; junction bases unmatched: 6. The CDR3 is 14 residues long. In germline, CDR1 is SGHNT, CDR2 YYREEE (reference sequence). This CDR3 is CASSEGLADGEQYC. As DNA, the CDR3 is TGTGCCAGCAGCGAGGGACTAGCGGACGGCGAGCAGTACTGC.

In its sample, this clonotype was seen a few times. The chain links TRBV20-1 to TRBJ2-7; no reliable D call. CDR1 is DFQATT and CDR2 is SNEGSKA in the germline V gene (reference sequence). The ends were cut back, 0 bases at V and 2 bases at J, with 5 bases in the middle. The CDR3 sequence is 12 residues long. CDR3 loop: CSARDNPYEQYF. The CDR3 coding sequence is TGCAGTGCTAGAGATAACCCCTACGAGCAGTACTTC.

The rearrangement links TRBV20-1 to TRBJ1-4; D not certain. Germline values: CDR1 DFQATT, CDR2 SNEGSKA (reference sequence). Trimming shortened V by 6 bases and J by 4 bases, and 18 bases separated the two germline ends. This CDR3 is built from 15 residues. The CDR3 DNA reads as TGCAGTGCCAGCAAGTGGCGAAAGGTTAATGAAAAACTGTTTTTT. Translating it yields CSASKWRKVNEKLFF.

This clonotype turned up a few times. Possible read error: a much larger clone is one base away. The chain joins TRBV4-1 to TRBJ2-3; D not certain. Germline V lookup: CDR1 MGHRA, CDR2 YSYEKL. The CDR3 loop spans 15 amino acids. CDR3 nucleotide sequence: TGCGCCAGCAGCCAAGATCCCCACAGCACAGATATGCAGTATTTT. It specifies CASSQDPHSTDMQYF.

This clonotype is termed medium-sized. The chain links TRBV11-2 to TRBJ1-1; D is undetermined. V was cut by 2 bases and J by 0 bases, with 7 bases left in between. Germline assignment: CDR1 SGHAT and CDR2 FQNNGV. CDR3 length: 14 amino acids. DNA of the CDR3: TGTGCCAGCAGCTTACCTTCCATGAACACTGAAGCTTTCTTT. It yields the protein CASSLPSMNTEAFF.

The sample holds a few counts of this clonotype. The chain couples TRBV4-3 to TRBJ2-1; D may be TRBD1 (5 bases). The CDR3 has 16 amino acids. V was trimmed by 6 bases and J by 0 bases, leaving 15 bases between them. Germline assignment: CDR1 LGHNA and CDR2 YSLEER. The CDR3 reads CASSQSRQTSYNEQFF. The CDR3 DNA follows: TGCGCCAGCAGTCAGAGTCGACAGACCTCCTACAATGAGCAGTTCTTC.

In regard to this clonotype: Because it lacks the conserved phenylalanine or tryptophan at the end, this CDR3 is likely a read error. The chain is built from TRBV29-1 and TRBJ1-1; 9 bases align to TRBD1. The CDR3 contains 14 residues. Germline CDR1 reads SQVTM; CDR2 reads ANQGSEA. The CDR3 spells CTVVQGAHGAEAFL. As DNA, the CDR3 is TGCACCGTTGTACAGGGGGCTCACGGGGCTGAAGCTTTCTTA.

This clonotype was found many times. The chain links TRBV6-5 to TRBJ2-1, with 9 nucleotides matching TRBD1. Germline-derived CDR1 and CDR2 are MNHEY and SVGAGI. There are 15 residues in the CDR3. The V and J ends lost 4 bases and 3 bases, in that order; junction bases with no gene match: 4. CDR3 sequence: CASSWRTGDYNEQFF. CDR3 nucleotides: TGTGCCAGCAGTTGGAGGACAGGGGACTACAATGAGCAGTTCTTC.